The next 29 T cell receptor beta chains were all read from a single sample in a study of OX40 agonist ivuxolimab in advanced cancers. Receptor libraries were prepared by the immunoSEQ multiplex PCR assay. TCRdb provides this immuneACCESS table in a form limited to in-frame rearrangements. Some clones are lacking; in checked studies, under half of them reflect an unresolved V gene, and why the rest are absent is not known. The sample records 34,000 or so clones, more than 80% of which are singletons. Together, the top ten hold around a fifth of the sample. The starting material was CD4+ or CD8+ T cells sorted from blood, obtained in a trial of the OX40 agonist ivuxolimab. The origin of the receptors is an adult with an advanced solid tumor such as melanoma, head and neck, liver or kidney cancer.

This clone was seen only once. This sequence joins TRBV28 and TRBJ2-3; TRBD2 might be the D (5 bases). CDR3 length equals 15 residues. Germline V CDR1 and CDR2: MDHEN, SYDVKM. The germline V and J ends were trimmed by 1 base and 5 bases, with 13 bases remaining between them. The CDR3 nucleotides are TGTGCCAGCAGTTTATCTTGGAACAGCGGAGATACGCAGTATTTT. Protein sequence: CASSLSWNSGDTQYF. The full variable domain, in which reference TRBV28 and TRBJ2-3 provide the parts outside the CDR3, is DVKVTQSSRYLVKRTGEKVFLECVQDMDHENMFWYRQDPGLGLRLIYFSYDVKMKEKGDIPEGYSVSREKKERFSLILESASTNQTSMYLCASSLSWNSGDTQYFGPGTRLTVL.

The chain uses TRBV5-1 and TRBJ1-1; a weak D match, TRBD1 (6 bases). There are 14 residues in the CDR3. V lost 4 bases to trimming and J lost 1 base, with 11 bases between them. CDR1 SGHRS and CDR2 YFSETQ come from the germline V gene. Written as DNA, the CDR3 is TGCGCCAGCAGCCCGAGGGGGGCGAACACTGAAGCTTTCTTT. It is translated as CASSPRGANTEAFF.

The CDR3 nucleotides read TGTGCCAGTAGTTTTGGGACAGGGATGGGCAATCAGCCCCAGCATTTT. It specifies CASSFGTGMGNQPQHF. This sequence joins TRBV19 and TRBJ1-5, with TRBD1 identical over 9 bases. After removal of 5 bases from V and 2 bases from J, the junction contained 7 bases not matched to a gene. Germline lookup yields CDR1 LNHDA and CDR2 SQIVND (reference sequence). The CDR3 sequence is 16 residues long. The whole variable domain, remainder taken from reference TRBV19 and TRBJ1-5, is DGGITQSPKYLFRKEGQNVTLSCEQNLNHDAMYWYRQDPGQGLRLIYYSQIVNDFQKGDIAEGYSVSREKKESFPLTVTSAQKNPTAFYLCASSFGTGMGNQPQHFGDGTRLSIL.

This clone was counted a single time. The CDR3, as DNA: TGTGCCTGGAGTCGGGGTCTAGCGGGCACCTACGAGCAGTACTTC. It translates to CAWSRGLAGTYEQYF. The chain recombines TRBV30 with TRBJ2-7; 8 bases are shared with TRBD2. The CDR3 has 15 residues. The V segment lost 2 bases and the J segment 2 bases; nucleotides outside the gene matches: 8. Germline CDR1 reads GTSNPN; CDR2 reads SVGIG (reference sequence).

V usage is TRBV30 and J usage is TRBJ1-5; 7 nucleotides agree with TRBD1. Losses at the gene ends were 2 bases for V and 2 bases for J; bases not matched to a gene: 9. The CDR3 is 16 residues long. Germline CDR1 GTSNPN, CDR2 SVGIG (reference sequence). CDR3 in DNA: TGTGCCTGGAGTCCGAGGGGGCGAGGTGGCAATCAGCCCCAGCATTTT. Translated: CAWSPRGRGGNQPQHF.

This clone was detected only a few times. The chain carries TRBV7-9 and TRBJ2-1; D possibly corresponds to TRBD1 (5 bases). The germline gives CDR1 SEHNR, CDR2 FQNEAQ (reference sequence). The CDR3 is 16 amino acids. Trimming removed 2 bases at V and 2 bases at J, with 13 bases between. CDR3 sequence (DNA): TGTGCCAGCAGCTTACTTAGCCAGGGCCCCTACAATGAGCAGTTCTTC. Translation gives CASSLLSQGPYNEQFF. The full variable domain, completed using reference TRBV7-9 and TRBJ2-1, is DTGVSQNPRHKITKRGQNVTFRCDPISEHNRLYWYRQTLGQGPEFLTYFQNEAQLEKSRLLSDRFSAERPKGSFSTLEIQRTEQGDSAMYLCASSLLSQGPYNEQFFGPGTRLTVL.

The rearrangement links TRBV10-3 to TRBJ2-5; D ambiguous. Trimming pared 6 bases from V and 3 bases from J, leaving 8 bases between. The CDR3 sequence is 12 residues long. The germline V gene encodes CDR1 ENHRY and CDR2 SYGVKD. The CDR3 nucleotides are TGTGCCATCAGCAGAACGGAAGAGACCCAGTACTTC. Protein product: CAISRTEETQYF.

A remark on this clone: A junction end diverges from the germline sequence, so it may reflect a read error. The chain links TRBV7-7 to TRBJ1-1; no reliable D call. The CDR3 runs to 15 residues. Germline V CDR1 and CDR2: SSHAT, FNYEAQ (reference sequence). The DNA for the CDR3 is TGTGCTAGCAGCCCTCCCGAGCATTTGAACACTGAAGCTTTCTTT. This codes for CASSPPEHLNTEAFF. The full variable domain, with the rest looked up from reference TRBV7-7 and TRBJ1-1, is GAGVSQSPRYKVTKRGQDVTLRCDPISSHATLYWYQQALGQGPEFLTYFNYEAQPDKSGLPSDRFSAERPEGSISTLTIQRTEQRDSAMYRCASSPPEHLNTEAFFGQGTRLTVV.

The chain has TRBV5-1 and TRBJ2-5, with D perhaps TRBD2 (6 bases). The V gene lost 0 bases and the J gene lost 5 bases, with 11 bases spanning the gap. Germline V gives CDR1 SGHRS, CDR2 YFSETQ. This CDR3 region has 14 residues. The CDR3 DNA follows: TGCGCCAGCAGCTTGGAAGGAGGGAAGGAGACCCAGTACTTC. As protein: CASSLEGGKETQYF.

The chain employs TRBV5-1 and TRBJ1-5; 7 nucleotides agree with TRBD1. The CDR3 extends over 14 amino acids. After removal of 4 bases from V and 2 bases from J, the junction contained 3 bases not matched to a gene. Germline V gives CDR1 SGHRS, CDR2 YFSETQ. CDR3 bases: TGCGCCAGCAGCACCGGACAGGGCAATCAGCCCCAGCATTTT. Protein sequence: CASSTGQGNQPQHF. The full variable domain, rest sourced from reference TRBV5-1 and TRBJ1-5, is KAGVTQTPRYLIKTRGQQVTLSCSPISGHRSVSWYQQTPGQGLQFLFEYFSETQRNKGNFPGRFSGRQFSNSRSEMNVSTLELGDSALYLCASSTGQGNQPQHFGDGTRLSIL.

This clone was counted only a few times. The V call is TRBV9, the J call TRBJ1-1; 7 bases are shared with TRBD1. J lost 2 bases, V lost 3 bases, and 10 bases had no gene match. Per germline, CDR1 SGDLS and CDR2 YYNGEE. The CDR3 contains 16 residues. The CDR3 DNA follows: TGTGCCAGCAGCGCCCGACAGGGATGGGGCAACACTGAAGCTTTCTTT. It is translated as CASSARQGWGNTEAFF.

J is TRBJ1-5 and V is TRBV7-8, with TRBD1 matching 10 bases. Germline V gene data show CDR1 as SGHVS and CDR2 as FQNEAQ. Trimming cost V 6 bases and J 5 bases; bases outside gene matches: 7. The CDR3 covers 15 residues. The CDR3 here is CASRSGTGVYQPQHF. CDR3 nucleotides: TGTGCCAGCAGGTCAGGGACAGGGGTCTATCAGCCCCAGCATTTT.

This clone is classed as medium-sized. The chain couples TRBV6-1 to TRBJ1-2; D unclear. V lost 2 bases and J 2 bases, leaving 18 bases between the germline ends. The CDR3 is 17 residues long. Per germline, CDR1 MNHNS and CDR2 SASEGT. The DNA of the CDR3 is TGTGCCAGCAGTGAAACCTACGGCCTCACTTCGAACTATGGCTACACCTTC. It specifies CASSETYGLTSNYGYTF.

The chain recombines TRBV7-2 with TRBJ2-2; possibly TRBD1 for D (5 bases). V was pared by 7 bases and J by 9 bases, with 9 bases between. The CDR3 consists of 11 residues. Germline V CDR1 and CDR2: SGHTA, FQGNSA. CDR3: CASKGSWELFF. Written as DNA, the CDR3 is TGTGCCAGCAAGGGGTCGTGGGAGCTGTTTTTT. Looking up the rest from reference TRBV7-2 and TRBJ2-2 gives the full variable domain: GAGVSQSPSNKVTEKGKDVELRCDPISGHTALYWYRQSLGQGLEFLIYFQGNSAPDKSGLPSDRFSAERTGGSVSTLTIQRTQQEDSAVYLCASKGSWELFFGEGSRLTVL.

The V call is TRBV7-2, the J call TRBJ2-1; D is perhaps TRBD2 (6 bases). V shed 1 base and J shed 6 bases, with 10 bases lying between them. The V gene's germline CDR1 is SGHTA and CDR2 FQGNSA. This CDR3 is built from 14 residues. The CDR3 protein is CASSLEGGRNEQFF. DNA of the CDR3: TGTGCCAGCAGCTTAGAGGGAGGCCGCAATGAGCAGTTCTTC.

This chain uses TRBV28 with TRBJ1-6; D may be TRBD1 (6 bases). V was shortened by 5 bases and J by 6 bases, with 11 bases between the two germline ends. This CDR3 contains 14 residues. The germline V gene has CDR1 MDHEN and CDR2 SYDVKM. The CDR3 spells CASSPTGFNSPLHF. The DNA for the CDR3 is TGTGCCAGCAGTCCTACAGGGTTTAATTCACCCCTCCACTTT. The full variable domain, its missing parts supplied by reference TRBV28 and TRBJ1-6, is DVKVTQSSRYLVKRTGEKVFLECVQDMDHENMFWYRQDPGLGLRLIYFSYDVKMKEKGDIPEGYSVSREKKERFSLILESASTNQTSMYLCASSPTGFNSPLHFGNGTRLTVT.

The chain uses TRBV29-1 and TRBJ2-7; TRBD2 agrees at 7 bases. This CDR3 spans 11 amino acids. Germline CDR1 reads SQVTM; CDR2 reads ANQGSEA. CDR3 DNA sequence: TGCAGTGGGGGAGGGCCTGGCGAGCAGTACTTC. Translating it yields CSGGGPGEQYF.

The chain carries TRBV10-3 and TRBJ2-1, with D possibly being TRBD2 (5 bases). V was clipped by 0 bases and J by 8 bases, with 14 bases between them. CDR1 is ENHRY and CDR2 is SYGVKD in the germline V gene. CDR3 length equals 15 residues. The CDR3 sequence: CAISESARGYDEQFF. The CDR3 DNA reads TGTGCCATCAGTGAGTCGGCCCGGGGATACGATGAGCAGTTCTTC.

This chain links TRBV7-3 with TRBJ2-2, with 11 bases lining up with TRBD2. The V gene end was trimmed by 2 bases and the J gene end by 5 bases; junction bases not matched to a gene: 1. Germline V gene sequence: CDR1 SGHTA, CDR2 FQGTGA. The CDR3 has 15 amino acids. CDR3 in amino acids: CASSLGTSGTGELFF. The CDR3 nucleotides are TGTGCCAGCAGCTTAGGGACTAGCGGTACCGGGGAGCTGTTTTTT.

The chain combines TRBV27 with TRBJ2-2, with D unresolved. The CDR3 consists of 11 residues. Germline assignment: CDR1 MNHEY and CDR2 SMNVEV (reference sequence). V lost 3 bases, J lost 7 bases, and 3 bases lay in between. DNA for the CDR3: TGTGCCAGCAGTTTTAGCGGGGAGCTGTTTTTT. Translating gives CASSFSGELFF.

This chain connects TRBV4-2 to TRBJ2-5; unclear D gene. The CDR3 has 15 residues. Between the trimmed V and J ends, which lost 1 base and 3 bases, there was a span of 12 bases. Looked up from germline, CDR1 is LGHNA and CDR2 is YNFKEQ. The CDR3 DNA reads as TGTGCCAGCAGCCAAGTCCAGGACGAGAAAGAGACCCAGTACTTC. Translating gives CASSQVQDEKETQYF.

The CDR3 spells CATSRGMGIDEQFF. CDR3 sequence (DNA): TGTGCCACCAGCAGAGGTATGGGAATCGATGAGCAGTTCTTC. The chain links TRBV15 to TRBJ2-1; no reliable D call. The germline V gene has CDR1 LNHNV and CDR2 YYDKDF (reference sequence). The CDR3 contains 14 residues. V shed 1 base and J shed 8 bases, with 12 bases lying between them.

The chain links TRBV5-4 to TRBJ1-2; D perhaps matches TRBD1 (5 bases). The CDR3 runs to 14 residues. Trimming removed 10 bases from V and 6 bases from J, with 22 bases in between. CDR1 and CDR2 from the germline V gene are SGHNT and YYREEE (reference sequence). The CDR3 loop reads CAGGKGSGHDGYTF. CDR3 in DNA: TGTGCCGGGGGTAAGGGATCGGGGCATGATGGCTACACCTTC. Complete variable domain (other parts from reference TRBV5-4 and TRBJ1-2): ETGVTQSPTHLIKTRGQQVTLRCSSQSGHNTVSWYQQALGQGPQFIFQYYREEENGRGNFPPRFSGLQFPNYSSELNVNALELDDSALYLCAGGKGSGHDGYTFGSGTRLTVV.

The chain employs TRBV30 and TRBJ1-2; D is uncertain. The CDR3 has 13 amino acids. V lost 2 bases and J lost 5, with 12 bases in between. Germline V gene lookup returns CDR1 GTSNPN and CDR2 SVGIG (reference sequence). The CDR3 protein is CAWSPILRYGYTF. The CDR3 nucleotides are TGTGCCTGGAGTCCTATCCTTCGGTATGGCTACACCTTC.

V usage is TRBV18 and J usage is TRBJ1-4; 7 nucleotides match TRBD1. Germline lookup yields CDR1 KGHSH and CDR2 LQKENI. CDR3 size: 18 residues. After removal of 0 bases from V and 6 bases from J, the junction contained 13 bases not matched to a gene. For the CDR3, the DNA is TGTGCCAGCTCACCACCTCCCCGGAACCCAGGGGGGGATGAAAAACTGTTTTTT. As protein: CASSPPPRNPGGDEKLFF.

This clone was seen a handful of times. The chain recombines TRBV30 with TRBJ1-1; weak D call: TRBD1 (5 bases). V was cut by 2 bases and J by 4 bases, with 5 bases left in between. In germline, CDR1 is GTSNPN, CDR2 SVGIG (reference sequence). The CDR3 runs to 11 residues. CDR3 nucleotide sequence: TGTGCCTGGAGTAGGGGCACTGAAGCTTTCTTT. Encoded protein: CAWSRGTEAFF.

The genes are TRBV19 and TRBJ2-3, with TRBD2 identical over 12 bases. The CDR3 spans 16 residues. The J segment lost 5 bases and the V segment lost 1 base, leaving 4 bases of the junction unmatched. Germline lookup yields CDR1 LNHDA and CDR2 SQIVND (reference sequence). The CDR3 sequence: CASSIGLAGVGDTQYF. DNA of the CDR3: TGTGCCAGTAGTATAGGACTAGCGGGGGTCGGAGATACGCAGTATTTT.

The chain has TRBV9 and TRBJ2-7; 8 nucleotides align to TRBD1. Germline CDR1 reads SGDLS; CDR2 reads YYNGEE. V was pared by 2 bases and J by 3 bases, with 4 bases of the junction left unmatched. This CDR3 spans 14 amino acids. CDR3 DNA: TGTGCCAGCAGCGTCACAACAGGGGGCTACGAGCAGTACTTC. Encoded protein: CASSVTTGGYEQYF.

This clone showed up just a few times. V is TRBV7-3 and J is TRBJ2-5; 10 bases match TRBD2. CDR3 length: 15 residues. Unmatched junction bases numbered 5, after V lost 2 bases and J lost 5 bases. Germline CDR1 SGHTA, CDR2 FQGTGA. Here the CDR3 DNA reads TGTGCCAGCAGCTTAGGGCTAGCGGGAGTGGAGACCCAGTACTTC. It specifies CASSLGLAGVETQYF.